The rows below give T cell receptor beta chains drawn from one sample of a study of PD-L1 blockade in urothelial cancer. Here immunoSEQ multiplex PCR was the method, and the copy in TCRdb shows in-frame clones only, minus some. Of around 51,000 clones in the sample, around 87% were seen once. The sample was PBMCs, taken around atezolizumab (anti-PD-L1) treatment. All receptors come from a man in his 60s with urothelial cancer. The CDR3 runs from the conserved cysteine through the conserved F or W. A D gene is named only where the DNA matches it firmly. The size of a clone is reported for some rows only, either as once, few or many, or as a class for expanded clones.

TRBV19	NA	NA	TRBJ2-3	CASSIRRGTDTQYF	TGTGCCAGTAGTATAAGGCGGGGCACAGATACGCAGTATTTT
TRBV7-8	NA	NA	TRBJ1-2	CASSAHRGRAAGYTF	TGTGCCAGCAGCGCACATCGTGGCAGGGCGGCTGGCTACACCTTC
TRBV14	TRBD1	once	TRBJ1-1	CASSQWTGEFTEAFF	TGTGCCAGCAGCCAATGGACAGGGGAATTCACTGAAGCTTTCTTT
TRBV30	NA	NA	TRBJ2-7	CAWDGGAPPYEQYF	TGTGCCTGGGATGGGGGGGCCCCCCCCTACGAGCAGTACTTC
TRBV12-5	TRBD1	NA	TRBJ1-5	CASGPDRGELGQPQHF	TGTGCTAGTGGGCCGGACAGGGGCGAGTTGGGGCAGCCCCAGCATTTT
TRBV7-2	NA	once	TRBJ1-3	CASSGRDRNTIYF	TGTGCCAGCAGCGGGCGGGATAGAAACACCATATATTTT
TRBV28	NA	NA	TRBJ1-4	CASTNGGQPNEKLFF	TGTGCCAGCACTAATGGAGGACAGCCTAATGAAAAACTGTTTTTT
TRBV4-2	TRBD2	NA	TRBJ2-2	CASSQDGGGAITGELFF	TGTGCCAGCAGCCAAGATGGGGGAGGGGCGATCACCGGGGAGCTGTTTTTT
TRBV11-2	NA	NA	TRBJ2-2	CASSLSPGVGGELFF	TGTGCCAGCAGCTTAAGCCCGGGGGTTGGCGGGGAGCTGTTTTTT
TRBV18	NA	NA	TRBJ2-2	CASSPPTIEPGELFF	TGTGCCAGCTCACCACCCACTATAGAGCCCGGGGAGCTGTTTTTT
TRBV5-1	TRBD1	NA	TRBJ2-1	CASSPEGDRFNEQFF	TGCGCCAGCAGCCCGGAGGGGGACAGGTTCAATGAGCAGTTCTTC
TRBV5-4	NA	NA	TRBJ2-1	CASSKKATRSVPEQFF	TGTGCCAGCAGCAAAAAAGCGACTAGATCCGTTCCCGAGCAGTTCTTC
TRBV4-3	NA	NA	TRBJ2-6	CASSGDSLNSGANVLTF	TGCGCCAGCTCTGGAGACAGCTTAAACTCTGGGGCCAACGTCCTGACTTTC
TRBV30	NA	NA	TRBJ2-1	CAWSEAGIDEQFF	TGTGCCTGGAGTGAGGCAGGGATCGATGAGCAGTTCTTC
TRBV6-6	NA	NA	TRBJ1-2	CASSYSTETWGYTF	TGTGCCAGCAGTTACTCGACAGAAACGTGGGGCTACACCTTC
TRBV7-3	NA	few	TRBJ2-1	CASSSGLPYNEQFF	TGTGCCAGCAGCTCGGGACTGCCCTACAATGAGCAGTTCTTC
TRBV9	TRBD1	NA	TRBJ2-1	CASSGDRGYNEQFF	TGTGCCAGCAGCGGAGACAGGGGCTACAATGAGCAGTTCTTC
TRBV19	NA	NA	TRBJ1-3	CASSMDRPSSGNTIYF	TGTGCCAGTAGTATGGATCGGCCTAGCTCTGGAAACACCATATATTTT
TRBV5-6	NA	NA	TRBJ2-3	CASTRRDIITDTQYF	TGTGCCAGCACCCGTCGGGACATTATCACAGATACGCAGTATTTT
TRBV18	NA	NA	TRBJ2-5	CASSPPSASGQETQYF	TGTGCCAGCTCACCACCGTCCGCTTCAGGACAAGAGACCCAGTACTTC
TRBV29-1	NA	NA	TRBJ2-7	CSVWSFPQNEQYF	TGCAGCGTTTGGAGTTTCCCCCAGAACGAGCAGTACTTC
TRBV28	NA	once	TRBJ2-3	CASSFGYVTQYF	TGTGCCAGCAGTTTCGGGTACGTGACGCAGTATTTT
TRBV7-2	TRBD2	once	TRBJ2-6	CASSSRVAGFLGGANVLTF	TGTGCCAGCAGCTCCCGGGTAGCGGGTTTCCTGGGGGGGGCCAACGTCCTGACTTTC
TRBV19	NA	NA	TRBJ2-3	CASSIGGDTQYF	TGTGCCAGTAGTATAGGCGGGGATACGCAGTATTTT
TRBV11-2	NA	NA	TRBJ1-4	CASSPGRGSGLATNEKLFF	TGTGCCAGCAGCCCAGGGAGGGGGTCAGGCCTAGCAACTAATGAAAAACTGTTTTTT
TRBV19	TRBD1	NA	TRBJ2-6	CASSPQGALGANVLTF	TGTGCCAGTAGTCCACAGGGGGCGCTTGGGGCCAACGTCCTGACTTTC
TRBV10-3	NA	NA	TRBJ1-2	CAISESGFRVVHGYTF	TGTGCCATCAGTGAGTCGGGTTTCAGGGTAGTCCATGGCTACACCTTC
TRBV28	NA	NA	TRBJ2-7	CASSFGGVTPSYEQYF	TGTGCCAGCAGTTTTGGCGGTGTAACCCCCTCCTACGAGCAGTACTTC
TRBV5-1	TRBD1	NA	TRBJ1-6	CASSPTLRQGLSYNSPLHF	TGCGCCAGCAGCCCTACCCTACGACAGGGGCTCTCCTATAATTCACCCCTCCACTTT
TRBV28	NA	few	TRBJ1-2	CASSLGGYGYTF	TGTGCCAGCAGTTTGGGGGGTTATGGCTACACCTTC
TRBV5-1	TRBD2	NA	TRBJ2-7	CASSPGTSSNEQYF	TGCGCCAGCAGCCCCGGGACTAGCTCCAACGAGCAGTACTTC
TRBV28	NA	NA	TRBJ2-3	CASSLTGRTSTDTQYF	TGTGCCAGCAGTTTGACAGGCCGTACTAGCACAGATACGCAGTATTTT
TRBV4-1	NA	NA	TRBJ1-4	CASSPTRGEKLFF	TGCGCCAGCAGCCCCACACGGGGTGAAAAACTGTTTTTT
TRBV5-1	NA	NA	TRBJ2-5	CASTPSLAGRAETQYF	TGCGCCAGCACCCCCTCATTGGCGGGGAGAGCGGAGACCCAGTACTTC
TRBV7-7	TRBD1	NA	TRBJ2-7	CASSLGSGGTYEQYF	TGTGCTAGCAGCTTAGGGTCAGGGGGAACCTACGAGCAGTACTTC
TRBV10-2	NA	NA	TRBJ1-4	CASSDPTVIQERLFF	TGCGCCAGCAGTGATCCGACAGTTATCCAGGAGAGGCTGTTTTTT
TRBV19	NA	NA	TRBJ1-2	CASTPGVLKGGYTF	TGTGCCAGTACCCCGGGAGTCTTGAAAGGTGGCTACACCTTC
TRBV6-5	NA	NA	TRBJ1-3	CASSRTADSGNTIYF	TGTGCCAGCAGCAGGACTGCGGACTCTGGAAACACCATATATTTT
TRBV5-1	NA	NA	TRBJ2-3	CASSLEGRTDTQYF	TGCGCCAGCAGCTTAGAGGGTCGCACAGATACGCAGTATTTT
TRBV7-3	NA	NA	TRBJ2-1	CASSSGLPYNEQFF	TGTGCCAGCAGCTCCGGACTCCCCTACAATGAGCAGTTCTTC
TRBV28	NA	once	TRBJ2-3	CASRLSGTDTQYF	TGTGCCTCCCGGTTGTCGGGCACAGATACGCAGTATTTT
TRBV5-1	TRBD1	NA	TRBJ2-7	CASSITTGLAYEQYF	TGCGCCAGCAGCATAACGACAGGGTTGGCCTACGAGCAGTACTTC
TRBV6-6	NA	NA	TRBJ2-3	CASSPSEGPGTQYF	TGTGCCAGCAGCCCCTCGGAGGGGCCAGGTACGCAGTATTTT
TRBV11-2	TRBD1	NA	TRBJ1-2	CASSLRQGEGSGYTF	TGTGCCAGCAGCTTAAGACAGGGGGAGGGCTCTGGCTACACCTTC
TRBV6-1	NA	NA	TRBJ1-4	CASSEVPGHRSEKLFF	TGTGCCAGCAGTGAGGTGCCGGGACACCGATCGGAAAAACTGTTTTTT
TRBV13	TRBD1	few	TRBJ2-7	CASSTGQGMSYEQYF	TGTGCCAGCAGCACCGGACAGGGGATGTCCTACGAGCAGTACTTC
TRBV18	NA	NA	TRBJ2-2	CASSPGSGNTGELFF	TGTGCCAGCTCACCGGGTAGCGGAAACACCGGGGAGCTGTTTTTT
TRBV5-6	NA	NA	TRBJ2-7	CASSLTGFEQYF	TGTGCCAGCAGCTTGACAGGGTTCGAGCAGTACTTC
TRBV19	NA	NA	TRBJ1-2	CASLTSVYGYTF	TGTGCCAGCCTGACATCCGTCTATGGCTACACCTTC
TRBV6-5	NA	NA	TRBJ1-5	CASSLAGGNYQPQHF	TGTGCCAGCAGTTTGGCTGGGGGGAACTATCAGCCCCAGCATTTT
TRBV12-5	NA	NA	TRBJ2-3	CASGLPSQADTQYF	TGTGCTAGTGGTTTGCCCTCACAGGCAGATACGCAGTATTTT
TRBV18	NA	once	TRBJ2-5	CASSLTRDQETQYF	TGTGCCAGCTCACTTACCCGGGACCAAGAGACCCAGTACTTC
TRBV5-4	TRBD2	NA	TRBJ2-2	CASSLAGGGTGELFF	TGTGCCAGCAGCTTAGCGGGAGGAGGGACCGGGGAGCTGTTTTTT
TRBV7-2	NA	NA	TRBJ1-2	CASSLAAGKVGYTF	TGTGCCAGCAGCTTAGCGGCAGGGAAGGTTGGCTACACCTTC
TRBV29-1	NA	once	TRBJ2-1	CSVEEYSYNEQFF	TGCAGCGTTGAAGAGTACAGCTACAATGAGCAGTTCTTC